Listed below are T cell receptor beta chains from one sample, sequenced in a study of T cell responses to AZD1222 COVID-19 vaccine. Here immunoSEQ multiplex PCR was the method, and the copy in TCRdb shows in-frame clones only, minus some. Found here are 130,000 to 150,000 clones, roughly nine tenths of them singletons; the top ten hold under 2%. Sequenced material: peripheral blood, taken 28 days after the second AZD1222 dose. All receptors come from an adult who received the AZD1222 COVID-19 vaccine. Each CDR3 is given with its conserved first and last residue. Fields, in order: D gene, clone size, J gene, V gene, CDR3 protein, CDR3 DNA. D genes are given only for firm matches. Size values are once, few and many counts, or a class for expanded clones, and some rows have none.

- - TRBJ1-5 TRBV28 CASSFMSGGLRSNQPQHF TGTGCCAGCAGTTTCATGAGTGGGGGGCTTCGGAGCAATCAGCCCCAGCATTTT
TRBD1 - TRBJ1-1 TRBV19 CASSTDRGRLDTEAFF TGTGCCAGTAGTACGGACAGGGGGCGATTGGACACTGAAGCTTTCTTT
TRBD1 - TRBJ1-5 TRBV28 CASSLVQGAMVEPQHF TGTGCCAGCAGTTTAGTGCAGGGGGCTATGGTTGAGCCCCAGCATTTT
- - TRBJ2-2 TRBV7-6 CASSLAAEGRGAGELFF TGTGCCAGCAGCTTAGCGGCTGAGGGCAGGGGGGCCGGGGAGCTGTTTTTT
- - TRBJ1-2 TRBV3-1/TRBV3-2 CASSLRPTSNYGYTF TGTGCCAGCAGTCTCCGACCGACAAGTAACTATGGCTACACCTTC
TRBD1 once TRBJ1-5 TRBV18 CASSPATGLDQPQHF TGTGCCAGCTCACCAGCGACAGGGCTCGATCAGCCCCAGCATTTT
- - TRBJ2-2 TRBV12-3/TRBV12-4 CASIRGPLGELFF TGTGCCAGCATTCGGGGCCCCCTCGGGGAGCTGTTTTTT
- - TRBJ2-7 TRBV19 CASSIGGVGGYEQYF TGTGCCAGTAGTATTGGAGGAGTCGGGGGATACGAGCAGTACTTC
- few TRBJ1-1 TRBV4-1 CASSSHGGTEAFF TGCGCCAGCAGCTCTCATGGGGGGACTGAAGCTTTCTTT
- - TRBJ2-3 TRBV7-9 CASSWPWEENHTDTQYF TGTGCCAGCAGCTGGCCGTGGGAGGAGAATCACACAGATACGCAGTATTTT
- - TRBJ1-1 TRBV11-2 CASSLLGTEAFF TGTGCCAGCAGCTTACTAGGCACTGAAGCTTTCTTT
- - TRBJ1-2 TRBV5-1 CASSLSGQGAFYGYTF TGCGCCAGCAGCTTAAGTGGTCAGGGAGCCTTCTATGGCTACACCTTC
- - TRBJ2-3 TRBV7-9 CASSSGTRRGRESTDTQYF TGTGCCAGCAGCTCAGGGACCCGAAGAGGTCGGGAAAGCACAGATACGCAGTATTTT
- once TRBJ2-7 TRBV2 CASLGLTSSYEQYF TGTGCCAGCCTAGGGCTGACGAGCTCCTACGAGCAGTACTTC
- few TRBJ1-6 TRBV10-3 CAIRDTFNSPLHF TGTGCCATCAGGGACACCTTTAATTCACCCCTCCACTTT
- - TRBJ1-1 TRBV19 CASSHWGGPDTEAFF TGTGCCAGTAGCCACTGGGGGGGCCCCGACACTGAAGCTTTCTTT
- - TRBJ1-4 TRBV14 CASSQWGGSGEKLFF TGTGCCAGCAGCCAATGGGGAGGGTCCGGTGAAAAACTGTTTTTT
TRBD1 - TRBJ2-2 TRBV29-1 CSVLAGQGWTGELFF TGCAGCGTTCTCGCGGGACAGGGGTGGACCGGGGAGCTGTTTTTT
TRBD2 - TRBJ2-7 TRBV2 CASSGTSGRPNEQYF TGTGCCAGCAGTGGGACTAGCGGGAGGCCTAACGAGCAGTACTTC
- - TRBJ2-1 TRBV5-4 CASSRGNEQFF TGTGCCAGCAGCAGGGGCAATGAGCAGTTCTTC
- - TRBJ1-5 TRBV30 CAWSYSGGDSNQPQHF TGTGCCTGGAGTTATTCGGGGGGGGATAGCAATCAGCCCCAGCATTTT
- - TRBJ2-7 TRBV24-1 CATSAVFGRLSSYEQYF TGTGCCACCAGTGCCGTTTTCGGCAGGCTAAGCTCCTACGAGCAGTACTTC
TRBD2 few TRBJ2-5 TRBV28 CASSPLLAGQETQYF TGTGCCAGCAGTCCGTTACTAGCGGGACAAGAGACCCAGTACTTC
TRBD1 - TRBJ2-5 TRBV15 CATSRTGFQETQYF TGTGCCACCAGCAGGACAGGGTTCCAAGAGACCCAGTACTTC
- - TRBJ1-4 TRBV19 CASSPIGGSEKLFF TGTGCCAGTAGCCCGATCGGGGGAAGCGAAAAACTGTTTTTT
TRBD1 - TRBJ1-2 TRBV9 CASSGPGTGVDYGYTF TGTGCCAGCAGCGGACCCGGGACAGGGGTGGACTATGGCTACACCTTC